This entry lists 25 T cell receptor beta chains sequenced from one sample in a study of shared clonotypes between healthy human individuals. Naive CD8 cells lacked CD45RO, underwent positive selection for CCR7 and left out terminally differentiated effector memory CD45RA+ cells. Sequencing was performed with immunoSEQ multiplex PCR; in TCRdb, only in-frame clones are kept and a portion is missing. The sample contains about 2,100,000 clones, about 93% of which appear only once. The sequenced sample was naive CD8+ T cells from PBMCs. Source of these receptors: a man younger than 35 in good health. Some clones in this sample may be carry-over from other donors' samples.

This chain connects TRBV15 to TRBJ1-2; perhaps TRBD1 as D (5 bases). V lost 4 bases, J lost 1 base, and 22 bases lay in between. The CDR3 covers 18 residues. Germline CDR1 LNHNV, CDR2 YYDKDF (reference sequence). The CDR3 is CATSMGGFVGLGNYGYTF. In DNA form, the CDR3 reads TGTGCCACCAGCATGGGGGGTTTCGTGGGTTTGGGTAACTATGGCTACACCTTC.

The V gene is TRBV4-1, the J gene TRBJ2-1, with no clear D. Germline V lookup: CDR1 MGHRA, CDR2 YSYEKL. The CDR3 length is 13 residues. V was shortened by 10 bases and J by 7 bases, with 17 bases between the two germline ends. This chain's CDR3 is CATTDVLGNEQFF. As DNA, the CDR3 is TGCGCCACGACGGACGTTTTGGGGAATGAGCAGTTCTTC.

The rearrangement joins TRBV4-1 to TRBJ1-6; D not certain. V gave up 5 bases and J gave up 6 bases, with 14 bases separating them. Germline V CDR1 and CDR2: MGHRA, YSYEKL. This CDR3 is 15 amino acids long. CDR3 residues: CASSSPDQLNSPLHF. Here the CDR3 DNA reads TGCGCCAGCAGCTCCCCGGACCAGCTTAATTCACCCCTCCACTTT.

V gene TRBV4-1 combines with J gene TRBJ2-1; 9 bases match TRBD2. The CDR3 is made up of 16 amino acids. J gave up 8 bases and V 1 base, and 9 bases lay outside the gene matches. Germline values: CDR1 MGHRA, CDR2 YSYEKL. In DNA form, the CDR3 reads TGCGCCAGCAGCCAAGCGCCAGCGGGAGGATGGGATGAGCAGTTCTTC. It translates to CASSQAPAGGWDEQFF.

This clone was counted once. This CDR3 is CASSPPDFTDTQYF. In DNA, the CDR3 is TGTGCCAGCAGTCCCCCCGACTTCACAGATACGCAGTATTTT. The gene calls are TRBV28 and TRBJ2-3, with D uncertain. The CDR3 consists of 14 residues. The germline CDR1 and CDR2 sequences are MDHEN and SYDVKM. Trimming removed 5 bases at V and 2 bases at J, with 11 bases between.

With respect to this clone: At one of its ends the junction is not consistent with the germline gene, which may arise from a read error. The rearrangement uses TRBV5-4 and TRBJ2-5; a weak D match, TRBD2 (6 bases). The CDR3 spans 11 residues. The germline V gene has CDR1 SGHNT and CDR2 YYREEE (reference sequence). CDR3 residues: CASSSSRDFHF. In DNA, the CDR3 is TGTGCCAGCAGCTCATCCCGGGACTTCCACTTC. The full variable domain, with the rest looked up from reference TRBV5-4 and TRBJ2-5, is ETGVTQSPTHLIKTRGQQVTLRCSSQSGHNTVSWYQQALGQGPQFIFQYYREEENGRGNFPPRFSGLQFPNYSSELNVNALELDDSALYLCASSSSRDFHFGPGTRLLVL.

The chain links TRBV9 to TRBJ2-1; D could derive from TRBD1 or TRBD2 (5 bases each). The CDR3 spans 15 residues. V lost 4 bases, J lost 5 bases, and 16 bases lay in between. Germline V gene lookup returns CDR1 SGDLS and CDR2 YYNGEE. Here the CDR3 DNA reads TGTGCCAGCAGCCTAGCCGGGACGGTGAACAATGAGCAGTTCTTC. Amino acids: CASSLAGTVNNEQFF.

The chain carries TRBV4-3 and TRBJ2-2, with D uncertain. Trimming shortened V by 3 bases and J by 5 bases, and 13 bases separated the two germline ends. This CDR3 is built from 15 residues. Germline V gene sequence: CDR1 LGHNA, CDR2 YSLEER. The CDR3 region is CASSQGIGTTGELFF. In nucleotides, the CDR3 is TGCGCCAGCAGCCAGGGGATTGGTACTACCGGGGAGCTGTTTTTT.

The CDR3 here is CASSLSVVSGNTIYF. CDR3 nucleotides: TGTGCCAGCAGCCTATCAGTAGTTTCTGGAAACACCATATATTTT. This chain connects TRBV9 to TRBJ1-3; no definite D call. Germline-derived CDR1 and CDR2 are SGDLS and YYNGEE. CDR3 size: 15 residues. Trimming stripped 4 bases from V and 1 base from J, with 12 bases between.

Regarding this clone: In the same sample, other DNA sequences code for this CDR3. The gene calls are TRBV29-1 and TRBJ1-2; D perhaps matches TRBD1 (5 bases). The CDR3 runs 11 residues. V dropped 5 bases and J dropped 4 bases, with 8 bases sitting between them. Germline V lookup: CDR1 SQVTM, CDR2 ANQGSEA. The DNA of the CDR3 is TGCAGCGTTAGGGGCGGCTATGGCTACACCTTC. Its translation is CSVRGGYGYTF.

Written as DNA, the CDR3 is TGTGCCATCAGTGGAGGGACCCACATGTCCTACGAGCAGTACTTC. This translates into CAISGGTHMSYEQYF. The rearrangement uses TRBV10-3 and TRBJ2-7; tentatively, D is TRBD1 or TRBD2 (5 bases each). The CDR3 contains 15 residues. Looked up from germline, CDR1 is ENHRY and CDR2 is SYGVKD. The V and J ends lost 4 bases and 1 base respectively, with 14 bases between them.

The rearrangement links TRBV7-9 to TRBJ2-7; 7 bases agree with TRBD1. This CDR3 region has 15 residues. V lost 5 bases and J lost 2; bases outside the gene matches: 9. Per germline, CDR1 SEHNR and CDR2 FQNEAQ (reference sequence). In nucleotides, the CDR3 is TGTGCCAGCAGCCGAGGACAGGAAACCACCTACGAGCAGTACTTC. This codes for CASSRGQETTYEQYF.

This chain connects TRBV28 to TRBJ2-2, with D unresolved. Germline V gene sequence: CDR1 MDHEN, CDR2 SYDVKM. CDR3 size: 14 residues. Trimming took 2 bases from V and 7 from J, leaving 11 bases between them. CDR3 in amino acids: CASSLDGHVGELFF. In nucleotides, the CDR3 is TGTGCCAGCAGTTTAGACGGCCATGTCGGGGAGCTGTTTTTT.

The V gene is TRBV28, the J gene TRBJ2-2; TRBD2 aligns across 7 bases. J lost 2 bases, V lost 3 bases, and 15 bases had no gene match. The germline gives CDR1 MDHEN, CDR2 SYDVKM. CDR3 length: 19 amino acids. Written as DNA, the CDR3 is TGTGCCAGCAGTTTCCCGCCTAGCGGCCTGAGCAAAAACACCGGGGAGCTGTTTTTT. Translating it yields CASSFPPSGLSKNTGELFF.

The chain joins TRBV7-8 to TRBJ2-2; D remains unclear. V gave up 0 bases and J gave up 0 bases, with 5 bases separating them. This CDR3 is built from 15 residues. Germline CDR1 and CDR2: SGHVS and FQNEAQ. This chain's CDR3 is CASSLAGTNTGELFF. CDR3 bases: TGTGCCAGCAGCTTAGCGGGGACGAACACCGGGGAGCTGTTTTTT.

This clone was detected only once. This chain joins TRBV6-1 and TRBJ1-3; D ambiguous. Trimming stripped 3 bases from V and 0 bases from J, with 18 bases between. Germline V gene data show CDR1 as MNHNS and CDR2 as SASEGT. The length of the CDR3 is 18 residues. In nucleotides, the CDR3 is TGTGCCAGCAGTGAGCGCCCGACGCGGAGGGCCTCTGGAAACACCATATATTTT. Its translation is CASSERPTRRASGNTIYF.

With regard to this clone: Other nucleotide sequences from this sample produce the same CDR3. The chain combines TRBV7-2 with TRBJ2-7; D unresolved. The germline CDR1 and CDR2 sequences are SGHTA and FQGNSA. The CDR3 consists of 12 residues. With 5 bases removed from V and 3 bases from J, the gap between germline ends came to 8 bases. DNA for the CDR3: TGTGCCAGCAGCCCCCCCAGCTACGAGCAGTACTTC. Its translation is CASSPPSYEQYF.

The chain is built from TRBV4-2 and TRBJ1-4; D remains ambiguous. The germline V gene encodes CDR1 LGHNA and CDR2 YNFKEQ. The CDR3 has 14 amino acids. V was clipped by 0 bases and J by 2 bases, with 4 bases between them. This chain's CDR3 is CASSQEGTNEKLFF. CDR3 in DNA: TGTGCCAGCAGCCAAGAGGGGACTAATGAAAAACTGTTTTTT.

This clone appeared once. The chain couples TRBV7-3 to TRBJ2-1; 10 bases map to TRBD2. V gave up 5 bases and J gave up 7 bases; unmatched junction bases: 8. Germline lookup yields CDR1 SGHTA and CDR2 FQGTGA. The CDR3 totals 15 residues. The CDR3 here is CASSPGLAIVNEQFF. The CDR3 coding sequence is TGTGCCAGCAGCCCGGGACTAGCGATAGTGAATGAGCAGTTCTTC.

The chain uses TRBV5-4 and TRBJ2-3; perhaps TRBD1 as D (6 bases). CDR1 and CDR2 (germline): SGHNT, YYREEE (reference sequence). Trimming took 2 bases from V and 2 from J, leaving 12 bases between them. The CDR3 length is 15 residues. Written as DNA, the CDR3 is TGTGCCAGCAGCTTCCGGGACACCTACACAGATACGCAGTATTTT. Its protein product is CASSFRDTYTDTQYF.

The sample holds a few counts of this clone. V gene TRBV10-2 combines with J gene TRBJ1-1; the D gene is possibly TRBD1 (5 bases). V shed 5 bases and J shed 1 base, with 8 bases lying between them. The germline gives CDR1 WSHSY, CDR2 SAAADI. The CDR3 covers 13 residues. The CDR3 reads CASSLGGNTEAFF. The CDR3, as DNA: TGCGCCAGCAGTCTGGGGGGGAACACTGAAGCTTTCTTT.

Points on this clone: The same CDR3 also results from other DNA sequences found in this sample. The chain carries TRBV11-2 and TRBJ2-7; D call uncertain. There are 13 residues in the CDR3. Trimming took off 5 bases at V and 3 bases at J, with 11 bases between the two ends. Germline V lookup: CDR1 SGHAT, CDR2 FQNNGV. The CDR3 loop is CASSLAASYEQYF. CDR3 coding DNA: TGTGCCAGCAGCCTCGCCGCCAGCTACGAGCAGTACTTC.

The CDR3 region has the DNA TGTGCCAGCAGCGTACCCTTAGCGGGAGGGCCCCCAGATACGCAGTATTTT. The encoded protein is CASSVPLAGGPPDTQYF. The V call is TRBV9, the J call TRBJ2-3; TRBD2 agrees at 11 bases. Trimming at V came to 1 base and at J to 4 bases, leaving 8 bases not matched to a gene. This CDR3 is 17 amino acids long. Germline V gene lookup returns CDR1 SGDLS and CDR2 YYNGEE.

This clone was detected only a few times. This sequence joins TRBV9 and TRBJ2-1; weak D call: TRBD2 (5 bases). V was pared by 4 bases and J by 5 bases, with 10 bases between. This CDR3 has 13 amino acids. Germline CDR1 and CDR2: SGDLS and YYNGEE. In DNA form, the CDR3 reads TGTGCCAGCAGCCCGGAGCGGAACAATGAGCAGTTCTTC. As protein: CASSPERNNEQFF.

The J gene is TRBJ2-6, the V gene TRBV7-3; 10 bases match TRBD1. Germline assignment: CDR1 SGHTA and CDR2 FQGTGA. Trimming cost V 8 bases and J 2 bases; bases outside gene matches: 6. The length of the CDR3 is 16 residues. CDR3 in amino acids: CASGDRGSPGANVLTF. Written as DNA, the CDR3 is TGTGCCAGCGGGGACAGGGGTTCCCCTGGGGCCAACGTCCTGACTTTC.